One T cell receptor (beta chain) is described in this entry. Participants reported their clinical history, and cohort assignment relied on those reports. Authors' methods: Nucleated cell number was recorded as an estimate derived from reference gene primer amplification. Clones were read by immunoSEQ multiplex PCR, and TCRdb kept only the in-frame ones, dropping some. The V and J calls and clone size are taken from that table; D and trimming were inferred from the DNA. The sample contains roughly 290,000 clones, roughly 90% of which appear only once. The sample originates from a study of blood T cell repertoires in COVID-19. About the study: COVID-19 samples, acute and convalescent, were from the United States, Italy and Spain. Sources were T cells, B-cell-depleted T cells, or PBMCs; the material itself was cDNA or gDNA.

V lost 7 bases, J lost 3 bases, and 13 bases lay in between. CDR1 and CDR2 from the germline V gene are SEHNR and FQNEAQ (reference sequence). The CDR3 contains 14 residues. V gene TRBV7-9 combines with J gene TRBJ2-1, with D hard to call. The clonotype was recovered from a woman under 30 with acute COVID-19. The specimen was PBMCs or T cells enriched from blood (not recorded which). DNA for the CDR3: TGTGCCAGCAACGAGCCGAGTCTCTACAATGAGCAGTTCTTC. It encodes CASNEPSLYNEQFF.